A selection of T cell receptor beta chains follows, all from one sample in a study of T cell responses to AZD1222 COVID-19 vaccine. Assay: immunoSEQ multiplex PCR; the TCRdb copy retains only in-frame clones and omits some. The sample carries about 97,000 clones, 88% recorded once. The sample in question was peripheral blood, obtained on day 0 of AZD1222 vaccination. Receptors originate from an adult in good health. The CDR3 runs from the conserved cysteine through the conserved F or W. Fields, in order: J gene, CDR3 length, V gene, CDR3 protein.

J gene: TRBJ2-3
CDR3 length: 14
V gene: TRBV19
CDR3 protein: CASKAQLSTDTQYF

J gene: TRBJ1-6
CDR3 length: 16
V gene: TRBV28
CDR3 protein: CASSYRRGRLFSPLHF

J gene: TRBJ2-2
CDR3 length: 13
V gene: TRBV7-9
CDR3 protein: CASSPDSTGELFF

J gene: TRBJ2-1
CDR3 length: 21
V gene: TRBV7-6
CDR3 protein: CASSVGSSGTSGGRSYNEQFF

J gene: TRBJ2-3
CDR3 length: 17
V gene: TRBV3-1/TRBV3-2
CDR3 protein: CASSQDWLAGATDTQYF

J gene: TRBJ1-2
CDR3 length: 12
V gene: TRBV9
CDR3 protein: CASSSGLDGYTF

J gene: TRBJ1-5
CDR3 length: 14
V gene: TRBV28
CDR3 protein: CASAPGQSFGPQHF

J gene: TRBJ2-7
CDR3 length: 13
V gene: TRBV3-1/TRBV3-2
CDR3 protein: CASRGQGTYEQYF

J gene: TRBJ2-5
CDR3 length: 15
V gene: TRBV6-5
CDR3 protein: CASSPPLSGPETQYF

J gene: TRBJ1-5
CDR3 length: 12
V gene: TRBV19
CDR3 protein: CASRTPYQPQHF

J gene: TRBJ1-6
CDR3 length: 16
V gene: TRBV5-1
CDR3 protein: CASSLDSRQGNSPLHF

J gene: TRBJ2-7
CDR3 length: 13
V gene: TRBV5-6
CDR3 protein: CASSLIGTHEQYF

J gene: TRBJ1-6
CDR3 length: 13
V gene: TRBV5-1
CDR3 protein: CASRGSNNSPLHF

J gene: TRBJ2-7
CDR3 length: 15
V gene: TRBV6-5
CDR3 protein: CASSYRGQGYYEQYF

J gene: TRBJ1-1
CDR3 length: 14
V gene: TRBV7-2
CDR3 protein: CASSAGQLNTEAFF

J gene: TRBJ2-3
CDR3 length: 20
V gene: TRBV7-6
CDR3 protein: CASSLEAWLAGEISTDTQYF

J gene: TRBJ1-2
CDR3 length: 14
V gene: TRBV18
CDR3 protein: CASSPYRDDYGYTF

J gene: TRBJ2-7
CDR3 length: 16
V gene: TRBV19
CDR3 protein: CASSQGDRGLSVEQYF

J gene: TRBJ1-1
CDR3 length: 16
V gene: TRBV14
CDR3 protein: CASNGGEIAPGTEAFF

J gene: TRBJ1-5
CDR3 length: 15
V gene: TRBV5-6
CDR3 protein: CASSLKGQDNQPQHF

J gene: TRBJ1-5
CDR3 length: 14
V gene: TRBV11-2
CDR3 protein: CASSWTDSNQPQHF

J gene: TRBJ1-2
CDR3 length: 14
V gene: TRBV5-6
CDR3 protein: CASSYGQGKYGYTF

J gene: TRBJ2-5
CDR3 length: 16
V gene: TRBV7-9
CDR3 protein: CASSLVALGPKETQYF

J gene: TRBJ2-7
CDR3 length: 15
V gene: TRBV30
CDR3 protein: CAWSKGQGRIGEQYF

J gene: TRBJ2-7
CDR3 length: 15
V gene: TRBV6-5
CDR3 protein: CASRRGAGVTYEQYF

J gene: TRBJ1-2
CDR3 length: 14
V gene: TRBV12-5
CDR3 protein: CASGKDRVSSGYTF

J gene: TRBJ1-2
CDR3 length: 14
V gene: TRBV5-5
CDR3 protein: CASSPWTGNYGYTF

J gene: TRBJ1-5
CDR3 length: 16
V gene: TRBV19
CDR3 protein: CASSISDGSSNQPQHF

J gene: TRBJ2-7
CDR3 length: 14
V gene: TRBV6-5
CDR3 protein: CASRPRSSSYEQYF

J gene: TRBJ2-2
CDR3 length: 14
V gene: TRBV6-4
CDR3 protein: CATRTSGEVGELFF

J gene: TRBJ2-7
CDR3 length: 11
V gene: TRBV6-5
CDR3 protein: CASSPHVEQYF

J gene: TRBJ2-7
CDR3 length: 12
V gene: TRBV6-2/TRBV6-3
CDR3 protein: CASSLTTYEQYF

J gene: TRBJ1-6
CDR3 length: 15
V gene: TRBV12-5
CDR3 protein: CASGLGQGAHSPLHF

J gene: TRBJ2-7
CDR3 length: 12
V gene: TRBV12-3/TRBV12-4
CDR3 protein: CASTKDRYEQYF

J gene: TRBJ1-3
CDR3 length: 15
V gene: TRBV6-1
CDR3 protein: CASSEMKGLGNTIYF

J gene: TRBJ2-7
CDR3 length: 14
V gene: TRBV6-5
CDR3 protein: CASSRSGAHGEQYF